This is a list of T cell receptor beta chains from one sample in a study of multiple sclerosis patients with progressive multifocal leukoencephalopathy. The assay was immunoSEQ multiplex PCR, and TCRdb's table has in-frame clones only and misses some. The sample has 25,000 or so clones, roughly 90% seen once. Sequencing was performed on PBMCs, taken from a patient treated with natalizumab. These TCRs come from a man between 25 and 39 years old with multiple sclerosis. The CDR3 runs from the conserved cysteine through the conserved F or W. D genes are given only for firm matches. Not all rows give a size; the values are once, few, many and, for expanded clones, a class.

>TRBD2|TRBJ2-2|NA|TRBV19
TGTGCCAGTAGTATCCGCGGGGGGAACACCGGGGAGCTGTTTTTT
CASSIRGGNTGELFF
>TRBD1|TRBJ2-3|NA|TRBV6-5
TGTGCCAGCAGTTACCGGCAGGGGGCGCGGGGAGATACGCAGTATTTT
CASSYRQGARGDTQYF
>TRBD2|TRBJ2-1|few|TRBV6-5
TGTGCCAGCAGTCCTCCTAGCGGGAGGGTAAATGAGCAGTTCTTC
CASSPPSGRVNEQFF
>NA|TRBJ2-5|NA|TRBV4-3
TGCGCCAGCAGCCAAGATCCCGGGACGCACCAGTACTTC
CASSQDPGTHQYF
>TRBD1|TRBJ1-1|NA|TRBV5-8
TGTGCCAGCAGCTTCCAGGGGGCGCATACTGAAGCTTTCTTT
CASSFQGAHTEAFF
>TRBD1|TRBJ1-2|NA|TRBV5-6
TGTGCCAGCAGCAGAGGGACAGGGGATAACGGCTACACCTTC
CASSRGTGDNGYTF
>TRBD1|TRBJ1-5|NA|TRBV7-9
TGTGCCAGCAGCTTATACAGGGGAGGGGATCAGCCCCAGCATTTT
CASSLYRGGDQPQHF
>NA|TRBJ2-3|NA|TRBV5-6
TGTGCCAGCAGCTTGGAAAGCACAGATACGCAGTATTTT
CASSLESTDTQYF
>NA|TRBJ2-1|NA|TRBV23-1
TGCGCCAGCAGTTTGCGACAGAGCTCCTACAATGAGCAGTTCTTC
CASSLRQSSYNEQFF
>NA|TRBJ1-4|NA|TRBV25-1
TGTGCCAGCAGTCCCCAGGGTCAACCTAATGAAAAACTGTTTTTT
CASSPQGQPNEKLFF
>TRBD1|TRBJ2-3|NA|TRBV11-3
TGTGCCAGCAGCTTAGATCCCGGGACAGGGGGGACAGATACGCAGTATTTT
CASSLDPGTGGTDTQYF
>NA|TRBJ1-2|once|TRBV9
TGTGCCAGCAGCGGGGGTTTTAACTATGGCTACACCTTC
CASSGGFNYGYTF
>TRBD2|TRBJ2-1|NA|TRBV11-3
TGTGCCAGCAGCCCCGGGACTAGCGGGAGGGGAGAGCAGTTCTTC
CASSPGTSGRGEQFF
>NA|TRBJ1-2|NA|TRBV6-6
TGTGCCAGCAGTTACTCGGAGAGTGGGGGCTACACCTTC
CASSYSESGGYTF
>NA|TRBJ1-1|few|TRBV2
TGTGCCAGCACTAAAAGCAGCATAAATACTGAAGCTTTCTTT
CASTKSSINTEAFF
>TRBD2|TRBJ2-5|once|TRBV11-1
TGTGCCAGCAGCTCAATTGGACCGACGAGGGGACTACAAGAGACCCAGTACTTC
CASSSIGPTRGLQETQYF
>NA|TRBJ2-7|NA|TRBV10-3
TGTGCCATCACACCCGAGGATTCTTACGAGCAGTACTTC
CAITPEDSYEQYF
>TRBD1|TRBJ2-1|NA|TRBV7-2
TGTGCCAGCAGCTTCACGACAGGGTCCTACAATGAGCAGTTCTTC
CASSFTTGSYNEQFF
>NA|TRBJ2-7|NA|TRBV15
TGTGCCACCAGCAGAGATGTCAACTCCTACGAGCAGTACTTC
CATSRDVNSYEQYF
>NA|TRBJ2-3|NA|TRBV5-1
TGCGCCACCCGAACGGGACCAGTGGCAGATACGCAGTATTTT
CATRTGPVADTQYF
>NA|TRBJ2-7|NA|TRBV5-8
TGTGCCAGCAGCTTGAACGGTTACGAGCAGTACTTC
CASSLNGYEQYF
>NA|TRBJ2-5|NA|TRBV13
TGTGCCAGCAGCTTAGTGGAGACCCAGTACTTC
CASSLVETQYF
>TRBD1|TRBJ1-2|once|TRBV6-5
TGTGCCAGCAGTTCGACAGGGGTTGGCTACACCTTC
CASSSTGVGYTF